The TCR beta chain under discussion was sequenced for a study of blood T cells in healthy people across ages. The ends were cut back, 11 bases at V and 11 bases at J, with 9 bases in the middle. This CDR3 has 8 residues. Per the germline V gene, CDR1 is ENHRY and CDR2 is SYGVKD. Study-wide results and limits: A conclusive naive versus antigen-experienced comparison was prevented by the unsorted PBMCs.

A J-beta primer mix and a sample-barcoded 5' primer were used in a second PCR of about 6 to 12 cycles. Each CDR3 protein gets one entry after TCRdb re-called the 5' RACE reads with MiXCR. The sample yields 450,000 to 700,000 distinct CDR3 sequences, 25% to 30% seen once. In its sample, this clonotype was seen a few times. Its antigen is not known. This sequence originates from an older woman in good health. V is TRBV10-3 and J is TRBJ2-5; D is ambiguous. The source material was blood. The CDR3 DNA follows: TGTGCCCCCCTTGGGCAGTACTTC. Protein: CAPLGQYF.